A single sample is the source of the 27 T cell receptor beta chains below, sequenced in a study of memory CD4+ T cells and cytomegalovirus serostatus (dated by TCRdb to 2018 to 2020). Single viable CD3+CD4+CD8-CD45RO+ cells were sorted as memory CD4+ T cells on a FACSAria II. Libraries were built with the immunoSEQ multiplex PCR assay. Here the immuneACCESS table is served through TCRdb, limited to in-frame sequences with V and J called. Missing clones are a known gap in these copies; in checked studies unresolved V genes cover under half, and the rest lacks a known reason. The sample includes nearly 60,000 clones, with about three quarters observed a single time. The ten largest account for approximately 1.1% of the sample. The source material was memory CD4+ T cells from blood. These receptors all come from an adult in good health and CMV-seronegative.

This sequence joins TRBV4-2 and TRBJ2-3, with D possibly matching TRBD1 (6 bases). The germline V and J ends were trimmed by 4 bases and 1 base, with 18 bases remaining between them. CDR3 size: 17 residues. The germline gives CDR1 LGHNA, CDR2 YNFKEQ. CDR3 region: CASSPDRTHDRTDTQYF. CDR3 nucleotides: TGTGCCAGCAGCCCCGACAGGACCCACGATCGCACAGATACGCAGTATTTT.

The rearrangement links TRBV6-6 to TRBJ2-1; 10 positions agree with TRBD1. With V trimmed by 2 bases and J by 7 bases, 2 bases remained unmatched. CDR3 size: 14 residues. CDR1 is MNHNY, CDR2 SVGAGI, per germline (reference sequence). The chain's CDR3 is CASSYGTGDNEQFF. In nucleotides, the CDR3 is TGTGCCAGCAGTTACGGGACAGGGGATAATGAGCAGTTCTTC.

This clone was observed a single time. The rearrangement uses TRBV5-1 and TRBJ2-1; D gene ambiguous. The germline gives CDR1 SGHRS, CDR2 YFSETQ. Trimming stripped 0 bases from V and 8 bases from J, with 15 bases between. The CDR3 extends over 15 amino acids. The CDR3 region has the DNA TGCGCCAGCAGCTTGGAGTCTCGGGCCCGGGATGAGCAGTTCTTC. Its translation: CASSLESRARDEQFF.

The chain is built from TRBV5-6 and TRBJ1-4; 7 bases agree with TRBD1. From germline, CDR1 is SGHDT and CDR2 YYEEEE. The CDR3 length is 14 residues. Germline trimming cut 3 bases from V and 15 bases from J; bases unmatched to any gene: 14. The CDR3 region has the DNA TGTGCCAGCAGCTCATCTACATCAGGGGGAAGAGTGTTTTTT. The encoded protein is CASSSSTSGGRVFF.

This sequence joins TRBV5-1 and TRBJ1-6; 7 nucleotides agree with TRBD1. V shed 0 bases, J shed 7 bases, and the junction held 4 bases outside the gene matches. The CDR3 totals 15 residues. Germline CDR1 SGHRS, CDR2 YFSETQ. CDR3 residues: CASSLGQGSNSPLHF. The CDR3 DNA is TGCGCCAGCAGCTTGGGACAGGGATCGAATTCACCCCTCCACTTT.

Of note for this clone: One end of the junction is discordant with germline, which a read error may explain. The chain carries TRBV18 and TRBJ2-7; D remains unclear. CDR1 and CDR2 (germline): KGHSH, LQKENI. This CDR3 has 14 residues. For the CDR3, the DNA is TGTGCCAGCTCACCCCCCGACACTTCCTACGTGCAGTACTTC. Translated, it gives CASSPPDTSYVQYF.

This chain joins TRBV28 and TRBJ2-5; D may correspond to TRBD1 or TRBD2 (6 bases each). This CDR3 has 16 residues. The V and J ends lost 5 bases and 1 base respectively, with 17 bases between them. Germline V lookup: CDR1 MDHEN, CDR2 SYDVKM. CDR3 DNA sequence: TGTGCCAGCAGTGCCCCCCGGGGGCCCGCCCAAGAGACCCAGTACTTC. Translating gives CASSAPRGPAQETQYF.

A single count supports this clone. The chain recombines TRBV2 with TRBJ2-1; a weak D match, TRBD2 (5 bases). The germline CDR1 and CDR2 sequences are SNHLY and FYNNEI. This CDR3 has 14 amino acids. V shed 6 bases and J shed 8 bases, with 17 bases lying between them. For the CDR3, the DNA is TGTGCCAGCAGCCCCGTGAGGGTCGGCGATGAGCAGTTCTTC. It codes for CASSPVRVGDEQFF. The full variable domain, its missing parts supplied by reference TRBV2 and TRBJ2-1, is EPEVTQTPSHQVTQMGQEVILRCVPISNHLYFYWYRQILGQKVEFLVSFYNNEISEKSEIFDDQFSVERPDGSNFTLKIRSTKLEDSAMYFCASSPVRVGDEQFFGPGTRLTVL.

CDR3 in amino acids: CASSIIAGSGEQYF. The CDR3 nucleotides read TGTGCCAGCAGTATAATAGCGGGATCGGGGGAGCAGTACTTC. The chain has TRBV28 and TRBJ2-5, with 8 bases identical to TRBD2. The CDR3 spans 14 residues. CDR1 is MDHEN and CDR2 is SYDVKM in the germline V gene. The V gene end was trimmed by 5 bases and the J gene end by 11 bases; junction bases not matched to a gene: 13.

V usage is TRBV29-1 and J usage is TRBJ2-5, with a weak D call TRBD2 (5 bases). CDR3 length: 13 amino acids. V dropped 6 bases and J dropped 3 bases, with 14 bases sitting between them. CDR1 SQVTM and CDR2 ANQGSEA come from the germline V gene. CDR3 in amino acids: CSVPTSDEETQYF. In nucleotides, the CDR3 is TGCAGCGTCCCTACTAGTGACGAAGAGACCCAGTACTTC.

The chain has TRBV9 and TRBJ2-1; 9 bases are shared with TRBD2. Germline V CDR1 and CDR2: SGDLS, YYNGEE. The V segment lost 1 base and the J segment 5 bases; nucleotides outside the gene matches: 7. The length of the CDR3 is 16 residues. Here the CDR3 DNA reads TGTGCCAGCAGCGTACGGTCTAGCGGGATTGACAATGAGCAGTTCTTC. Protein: CASSVRSSGIDNEQFF.

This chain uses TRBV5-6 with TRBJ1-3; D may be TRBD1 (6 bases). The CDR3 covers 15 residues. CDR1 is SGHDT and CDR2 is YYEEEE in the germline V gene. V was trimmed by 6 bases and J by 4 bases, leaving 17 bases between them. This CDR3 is CASTLGGIRGNTIYF. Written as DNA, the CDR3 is TGTGCCAGCACGCTAGGGGGTATAAGAGGAAACACCATATATTTT.

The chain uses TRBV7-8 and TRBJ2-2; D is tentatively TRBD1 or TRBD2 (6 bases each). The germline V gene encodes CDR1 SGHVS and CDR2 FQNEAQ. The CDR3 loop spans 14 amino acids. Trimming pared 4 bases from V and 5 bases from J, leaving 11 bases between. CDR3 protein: CASSWGAQTGELFF. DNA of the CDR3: TGTGCCAGCAGCTGGGGGGCACAGACCGGGGAGCTGTTTTTT.

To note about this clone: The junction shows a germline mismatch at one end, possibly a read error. CDR3 nucleotides: TGTGCTAGCAGCGTAGACAGGGGCACCGGGGAGCTGTTTTTT. It encodes CASSVDRGTGELFF. The chain has TRBV7-7 and TRBJ2-2; 8 bases map to TRBD1. In germline, CDR1 is SSHAT, CDR2 FNYEAQ (reference sequence). This CDR3 has 14 residues.

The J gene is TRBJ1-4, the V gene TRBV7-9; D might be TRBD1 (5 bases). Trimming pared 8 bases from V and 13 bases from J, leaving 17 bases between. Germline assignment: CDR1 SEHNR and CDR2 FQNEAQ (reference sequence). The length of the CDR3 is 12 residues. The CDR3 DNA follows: TGTGCCAGCTCCGTTGGGGCCAATGTACTGTTTTTT. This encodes CASSVGANVLFF.

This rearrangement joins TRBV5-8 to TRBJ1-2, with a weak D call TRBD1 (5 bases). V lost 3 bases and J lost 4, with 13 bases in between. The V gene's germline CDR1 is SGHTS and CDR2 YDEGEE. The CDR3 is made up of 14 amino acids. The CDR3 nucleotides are TGTGCCAGCAGCTCAACAGGTCCCTCCTATGGCTACACCTTC. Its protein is CASSSTGPSYGYTF.

CDR3 in DNA: TGCGCCAGCAGCCCCTGGACCCCGGAGGCAGATACGCAGTATTTT. Residues: CASSPWTPEADTQYF. The chain couples TRBV5-1 to TRBJ2-3; TRBD2 might be the D (5 bases). The CDR3 sequence is 15 residues long. CDR1 and CDR2 from the germline V gene are SGHRS and YFSETQ. V was trimmed by 4 bases and J by 4 bases, leaving 16 bases between them.

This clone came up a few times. The chain's CDR3 is CASSLKSTAYEQYF. In nucleotides, the CDR3 is TGTGCCAGCAGTCTGAAATCAACAGCCTACGAGCAGTACTTC. V usage is TRBV6-1 and J usage is TRBJ2-7; no reliable D call. In germline, CDR1 is MNHNS, CDR2 SASEGT. V lost 5 bases and J 2 bases, leaving 13 bases between the germline ends. The CDR3 loop spans 14 amino acids.

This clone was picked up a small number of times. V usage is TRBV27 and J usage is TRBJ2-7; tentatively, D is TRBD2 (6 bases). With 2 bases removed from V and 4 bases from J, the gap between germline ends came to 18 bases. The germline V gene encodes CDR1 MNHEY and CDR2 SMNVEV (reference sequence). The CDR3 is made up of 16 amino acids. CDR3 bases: TGTGCCAGCAGTTTAACTACACTAGCTGCGAGGTACGAGCAGTACTTC. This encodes CASSLTTLAARYEQYF.

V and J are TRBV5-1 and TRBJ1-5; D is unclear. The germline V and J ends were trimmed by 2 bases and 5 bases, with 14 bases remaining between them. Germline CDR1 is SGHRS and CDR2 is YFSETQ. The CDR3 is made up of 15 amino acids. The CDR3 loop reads CASSFHPGGDQPQHF. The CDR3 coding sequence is TGCGCCAGCAGCTTCCACCCCGGCGGGGATCAGCCCCAGCATTTT. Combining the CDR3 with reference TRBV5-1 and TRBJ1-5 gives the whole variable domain KAGVTQTPRYLIKTRGQQVTLSCSPISGHRSVSWYQQTPGQGLQFLFEYFSETQRNKGNFPGRFSGRQFSNSRSEMNVSTLELGDSALYLCASSFHPGGDQPQHFGDGTRLSIL.

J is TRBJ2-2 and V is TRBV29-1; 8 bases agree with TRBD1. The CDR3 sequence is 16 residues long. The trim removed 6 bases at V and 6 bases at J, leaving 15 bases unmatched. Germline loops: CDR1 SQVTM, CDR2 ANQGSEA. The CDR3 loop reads CSVDDRGRGNPGELFF. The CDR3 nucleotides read TGCAGCGTCGATGACAGGGGACGGGGAAACCCCGGGGAGCTGTTTTTT.

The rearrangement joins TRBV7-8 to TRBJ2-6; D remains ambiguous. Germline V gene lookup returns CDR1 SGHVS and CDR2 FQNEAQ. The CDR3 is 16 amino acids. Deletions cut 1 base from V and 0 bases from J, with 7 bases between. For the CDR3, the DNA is TGTGCCAGCAGCTTAGGGGTGAGCTCTGGGGCCAACGTCCTGACTTTC. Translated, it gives CASSLGVSSGANVLTF.

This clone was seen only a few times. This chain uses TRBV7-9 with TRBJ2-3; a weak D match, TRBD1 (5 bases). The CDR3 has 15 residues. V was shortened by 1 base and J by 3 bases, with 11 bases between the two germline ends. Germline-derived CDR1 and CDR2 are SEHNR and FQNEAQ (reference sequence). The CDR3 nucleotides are TGTGCCAGCAGCTTAGGGATAAAGGGGACAGATACGCAGTATTTT. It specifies CASSLGIKGTDTQYF.

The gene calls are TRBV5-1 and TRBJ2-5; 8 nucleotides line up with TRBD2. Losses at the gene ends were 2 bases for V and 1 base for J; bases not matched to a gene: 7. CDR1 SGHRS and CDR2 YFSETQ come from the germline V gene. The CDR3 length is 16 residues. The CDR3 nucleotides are TGCGCCAGCAGCTTTTACGGCGGGAGGCCCCAAGAGACCCAGTACTTC. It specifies CASSFYGGRPQETQYF.

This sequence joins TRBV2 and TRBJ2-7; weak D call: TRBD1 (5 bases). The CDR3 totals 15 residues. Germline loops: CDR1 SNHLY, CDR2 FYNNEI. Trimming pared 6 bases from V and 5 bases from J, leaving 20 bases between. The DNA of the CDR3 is TGTGCCAGCAGGGAAAGGACACTAAGGACCGACGAGCAGTACTTC. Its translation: CASRERTLRTDEQYF.

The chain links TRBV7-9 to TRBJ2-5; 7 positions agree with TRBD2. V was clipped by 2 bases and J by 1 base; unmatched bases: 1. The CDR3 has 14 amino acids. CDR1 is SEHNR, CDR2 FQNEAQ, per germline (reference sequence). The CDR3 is CASSLSGAQETQYF. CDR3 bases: TGTGCCAGCAGCTTAAGCGGGGCCCAAGAGACCCAGTACTTC.

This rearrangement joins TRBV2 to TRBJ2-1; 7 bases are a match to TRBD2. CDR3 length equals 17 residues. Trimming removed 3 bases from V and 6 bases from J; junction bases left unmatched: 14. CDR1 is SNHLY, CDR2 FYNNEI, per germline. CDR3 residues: CASSDRLLGGQGNEQFF. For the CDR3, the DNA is TGTGCCAGCAGTGATAGGCTATTGGGAGGGCAGGGCAATGAGCAGTTCTTC.